Below, 24 T cell receptor beta chains from the same sample are listed, as sequenced in a study of shared clonotypes between healthy human individuals. Method: immunoSEQ multiplex PCR; TCRdb's copy keeps in-frame clones and lacks some. The table includes 730,000 or so clones, approximately 79% detected once. The specimen was memory CD4+ T cells sorted from blood. Subset in this sample: CD45RA-negative fraction. Source of these receptors: a woman in her 30s in good health.

This clone was recorded at least ten times. The chain recombines TRBV7-6 with TRBJ2-2, with D possibly being TRBD2 (5 bases). The CDR3 consists of 15 residues. With 4 bases removed from V and 0 bases from J, the gap between germline ends came to 9 bases. Germline CDR1 SGHVS, CDR2 FNYEAQ. CDR3 bases: TGTGCCAGCAGCTCCGGGATTCCGAACACCGGGGAGCTGTTTTTT. Amino acid sequence: CASSSGIPNTGELFF.

Worth noting for this clone: A read error is possible here, since a much larger clone lies one base away. The chain employs TRBV5-6 and TRBJ2-7; TRBD1 matches 9 bases. CDR1 and CDR2 (germline): SGHDT, YYEEEE. Trimming cost V 4 bases and J 3 bases; bases outside gene matches: 2. There are 13 residues in the CDR3. CDR3 coding DNA: TGTGCCAGCAGCACGGGACAGGGCTACGAGCAGTACTTC. It is translated as CASSTGQGYEQYF.

This clone was detected only a few times. Different DNA sequences within this sample yield the same CDR3. The chain combines TRBV5-1 with TRBJ1-3; D ambiguous. The V gene's germline CDR1 is SGHRS and CDR2 YFSETQ. Trimming took off 0 bases at V and 1 base at J, with 5 bases between the two ends. The CDR3 is made up of 14 amino acids. In DNA form, the CDR3 reads TGCGCCAGCAGCTTGGGGGCTTCTGGAAACACCATATATTTT. It translates to CASSLGASGNTIYF.

The chain links TRBV4-1 to TRBJ2-3, with 8 bases aligning to TRBD2. V was clipped by 3 bases and J by 6 bases; unmatched bases: 2. This CDR3 is built from 13 residues. Looked up from germline, CDR1 is MGHRA and CDR2 is YSYEKL. For the CDR3, the DNA is TGCGCCAGCAGCCACTCGGGAGGGGATACGCAGTATTTT. It yields the protein CASSHSGGDTQYF.

The rearrangement links TRBV28 to TRBJ2-5; the match to TRBD2 covers 8 bases. J gave up 5 bases and V 2 bases, and 7 bases lay outside the gene matches. CDR1 MDHEN and CDR2 SYDVKM come from the germline V gene. The CDR3 runs to 15 residues. CDR3 loop: CASSLGLAPKETQYF. CDR3 coding DNA: TGTGCCAGCAGTTTAGGACTAGCCCCGAAGGAGACCCAGTACTTC.

V usage is TRBV28 and J usage is TRBJ1-2; D gene ambiguous. This CDR3 region has 11 residues. From germline, CDR1 is MDHEN and CDR2 SYDVKM. Trimming left V 6 bases short and J 8 bases short, with 10 bases between. The CDR3 is CASSYNGGYTF. As DNA, the CDR3 is TGTGCCAGCAGCTATAACGGGGGCTACACCTTC.

As to this clone: Other nucleotide sequences from this sample produce the same CDR3. The chain is built from TRBV7-8 and TRBJ2-7; D is undetermined. CDR1 SGHVS and CDR2 FQNEAQ come from the germline V gene. V lost 5 bases to trimming and J lost 3 bases, with 8 bases between them. This CDR3 is 12 amino acids long. The CDR3 DNA sequence: TGTGCCAGCAGCCTGCTAGGCTACGAGCAGTACTTC. Its protein is CASSLLGYEQYF.

A few counts support this clone. The chain joins TRBV19 to TRBJ2-6; 10 nucleotides agree with TRBD2. Germline loops: CDR1 LNHDA, CDR2 SQIVND (reference sequence). V trimming: 3 bases; J trimming: 4 bases; junction bases outside the gene matches: 18. The CDR3 sequence is 21 residues long. CDR3 nucleotides: TGTGCCAGTAGTATCTCCCCGCCGGCTAGCGGGAGTGGTTGGGGGGCCAACGTCCTGACTTTC. Encoded protein: CASSISPPASGSGWGANVLTF.

The rearrangement links TRBV7-2 to TRBJ2-1; D possibly uses TRBD1 or TRBD2 (5 bases each). With 5 bases removed from V and 0 bases from J, the gap between germline ends came to 17 bases. The CDR3 totals 17 residues. CDR1 and CDR2 (germline): SGHTA, FQGNSA. CDR3 sequence: CASSPRQTGSSYNEQFF. As DNA, the CDR3 is TGTGCCAGCAGCCCGAGACAGACTGGGAGCTCCTACAATGAGCAGTTCTTC.

This clone was detected only once. The chain employs TRBV28 and TRBJ2-7; 9 nucleotides agree with TRBD2. The ends lost 5 bases at V and 5 bases at J; junction bases unmatched: 10. This CDR3 contains 15 residues. The germline CDR1 and CDR2 sequences are MDHEN and SYDVKM. CDR3 DNA: TGTGCCAGCAGTCCCGGACTAGCGTTAGGACACGAGCAGTACTTC. Protein product: CASSPGLALGHEQYF.

The chain recombines TRBV5-1 with TRBJ1-1, with unresolved D. Germline CDR1 SGHRS, CDR2 YFSETQ. The CDR3 covers 14 residues. V lost 5 bases and J lost 5, with 16 bases in between. The CDR3 here is CASRVGIAGTEAFF. The CDR3 DNA follows: TGCGCCAGCAGGGTAGGGATCGCAGGAACTGAAGCTTTCTTT.

With respect to this clone: A much larger clonotype is one base distant, so this may be a read error. The chain employs TRBV25-1 and TRBJ2-7, with 14 nucleotides matching TRBD2. Germline CDR1 reads MGHDK; CDR2 reads SYGVNS. V trimming: 6 bases; J trimming: 4 bases; junction bases outside the gene matches: 2. The CDR3 totals 14 residues. CDR3 residues: CASRGTSGSYEQYF. CDR3 bases: TGTGCCAGCAGGGGGACTAGCGGGAGTTACGAGCAGTACTTC.

The chain employs TRBV2 and TRBJ2-7, with D possibly TRBD1 on 6 matching bases. V lost 6 bases and J lost 0, with 6 bases in between. The length of the CDR3 is 12 residues. CDR1 is SNHLY and CDR2 is FYNNEI in the germline V gene. CDR3 amino acids: CASRDSSYEQYF. Here the CDR3 DNA reads TGTGCCAGCAGGGACAGCTCCTACGAGCAGTACTTC.

The rearrangement uses TRBV25-1 and TRBJ1-1; TRBD1 might be the D (5 bases). V dropped 4 bases and J dropped 3 bases, with 18 bases sitting between them. The CDR3 spans 16 residues. CDR1 and CDR2 (germline): MGHDK, SYGVNS. The DNA of the CDR3 is TGTGCCAGCAGTGTCCTAAACGAAGGGGTTGACACTGAAGCTTTCTTT. It translates to CASSVLNEGVDTEAFF.

V usage is TRBV6-1 and J usage is TRBJ1-1; D unclear. Germline V gene data show CDR1 as MNHNS and CDR2 as SASEGT. With 7 bases removed from V and 3 bases from J, the gap between germline ends came to 12 bases. This CDR3 region has 13 residues. The CDR3 is CASTERWDTEAFF. For the CDR3, the DNA is TGTGCCAGCACCGAGCGTTGGGACACTGAAGCTTTCTTT.

The rearrangement uses TRBV7-9 and TRBJ1-2; no firm D call. This CDR3 has 16 amino acids. Looked up from germline, CDR1 is SEHNR and CDR2 is FQNEAQ (reference sequence). V gave up 5 bases and J gave up 6 bases, with 22 bases separating them. The CDR3 reads CASSPPPKGSIDGYTF. The CDR3 nucleotides read TGTGCCAGCAGCCCCCCACCAAAGGGATCTATAGATGGCTACACCTTC.

V is TRBV6-6 and J is TRBJ1-5; D gene ambiguous. Germline V gene sequence: CDR1 MNHNY, CDR2 SVGAGI (reference sequence). The CDR3 has 13 residues. The V gene lost 0 bases and the J gene lost 5 bases, with 5 bases spanning the gap. The CDR3 DNA reads as TGTGCCAGCAGTTACTCGAGAGATCAGCCCCAGCATTTT. It encodes CASSYSRDQPQHF.

The chain employs TRBV6-4 and TRBJ1-5, with a tentative D call TRBD1 (5 bases). The CDR3 is 14 amino acids. In germline, CDR1 is MRHNA, CDR2 SNTAGT. V was pared by 2 bases and J by 3 bases, with 8 bases between. The chain's CDR3 is CASSDRGLNQPQHF. DNA for the CDR3: TGTGCCAGCAGTGACAGGGGTCTCAATCAGCCCCAGCATTTT.

The chain carries TRBV19 and TRBJ2-3; TRBD1 aligns across 7 bases. The CDR3 sequence is 15 residues long. The V segment lost 7 bases and the J segment 0 bases; nucleotides outside the gene matches: 7. Germline CDR1 and CDR2: LNHDA and SQIVND (reference sequence). The CDR3 sequence: CASMDRHRSTDTQYF. CDR3 nucleotide sequence: TGTGCCAGTATGGACAGGCACCGTAGCACAGATACGCAGTATTTT. The whole variable domain, filled in from reference TRBV19 and TRBJ2-3, reads DGGITQSPKYLFRKEGQNVTLSCEQNLNHDAMYWYRQDPGQGLRLIYYSQIVNDFQKGDIAEGYSVSREKKESFPLTVTSAQKNPTAFYLCASMDRHRSTDTQYFGPGTRLTVL.

This chain links TRBV7-2 with TRBJ2-5, with D hard to call. Looked up from germline, CDR1 is SGHTA and CDR2 is FQGNSA. Trimming stripped 3 bases from V and 4 bases from J, with 9 bases between. This CDR3 contains 13 residues. Here the CDR3 reads CASSFQVSETQYF. Written as DNA, the CDR3 is TGTGCCAGCAGCTTCCAGGTATCAGAGACCCAGTACTTC.

This clone was seen at least ten times. The same CDR3 also results from other DNA sequences found in this sample. This chain connects TRBV11-2 to TRBJ2-5, with 12 bases lining up with TRBD2. CDR3 length: 17 amino acids. The junction had 11 bases not matched to a gene; V was cut back by 5 bases and J by 4 bases. Per the germline V gene, CDR1 is SGHAT and CDR2 is FQNNGV. The CDR3 here is CASSPRSWTSGTETQYF. CDR3 nucleotides: TGTGCCAGCAGCCCACGTTCGTGGACTAGCGGGACAGAGACCCAGTACTTC.

V is TRBV18 and J is TRBJ1-1, with D perhaps matching TRBD1 (6 bases). V lost 8 bases, J lost 3 bases, and 19 bases lay in between. CDR1 and CDR2 (germline): KGHSH, LQKENI. This CDR3 has 15 residues. CDR3: CASTVGGARDTEAFF. In DNA, the CDR3 is TGTGCCAGCACCGTAGGGGGGGCCAGGGACACTGAAGCTTTCTTT.

This clone appeared once. The rearrangement joins TRBV7-2 to TRBJ2-3, with D hard to call. In germline, CDR1 is SGHTA, CDR2 FQGNSA. This CDR3 is 15 amino acids long. Trimming removed 3 bases at V and 1 base at J, with 11 bases between. CDR3: CASSLLAARTDTQYF. The CDR3 region has the DNA TGTGCCAGCAGCTTGCTGGCGGCACGCACAGATACGCAGTATTTT.

This chain connects TRBV7-9 to TRBJ2-7; no clear D. V was trimmed by 1 base and J by 3 bases, leaving 10 bases between them. The length of the CDR3 is 14 residues. Germline V gene sequence: CDR1 SEHNR, CDR2 FQNEAQ (reference sequence). The CDR3 sequence is CASSLGATIYEQYF. The CDR3 region has the DNA TGTGCCAGCAGCTTAGGGGCGACGATCTACGAGCAGTACTTC.